There are many counts of the clone carrying this TCR beta chain. Its antigen is unknown. The sample belongs to a study of CD8+CD57+ T cells in acquired aplastic anemia. Study details: Sorted CD4+ and CD8+ cell DNA averaged about 3.5 ug.

CDR1 MNHNS and CDR2 SASEGT come from the germline V gene. Trimming removed 5 bases from V and 8 bases from J, with 12 bases in between. The CDR3 spans 13 residues. Findings and limits, study-wide: Significant differences in CD8+ Simpson's diversity were not observed between patients and controls.

Both TCR beta VDJ combination and CDR3 sequence profiling were carried out. Genomic DNA was the template for this profiling. TCRdb reprocessed the reads via MiXCR and lists one record per CDR3 protein. The data hold some 290,000 distinct CDR3 sequences, with roughly three fifths observed a single time. The chain employs TRBV6-1 and TRBJ1-4, with no clear D. The sequence derives from a human donor with severe aplastic anemia or a healthy control (not recorded which). The sequenced material came from sorted CD4+, CD8+, or CD8+CD57+ T cells (not recorded which) from PBMCs. The CDR3 loop reads CASSPYAGEKLFF. DNA of the CDR3: TGTGCCAGCAGTCCCTATGCGGGGGAAAAACTGTTTTTT.